The clone carrying this T cell receptor beta chain has a count of ten or more. This sample stems from a study of regulatory T cells in long-lasting Graves disease. The sample's time point: persistent/refractory GD, antithyroid drugs over 5 years with positive TRAb. Preparation of the TCR library used RNA extracted from PBMCs. The CDR3 totals 16 residues. V was clipped by 6 bases and J by 7 bases, with 21 bases between them. With iRepertoire HTBI primers and Arm-PCR of CDR3 regions, TCR beta libraries were built. Via MiXCR, TCRdb re-called the multiplex PCR reads, giving one row per CDR3 protein. The repertoire holds 400,000 to 600,000 distinct CDR3 sequences, with under 25% as singletons.

V gene TRBV12-3 or TRBV12-4 combines with J gene TRBJ1-4; unclear D gene. The sequence was obtained from a female donor with Graves disease. Here the sequenced sample was peripheral blood mononuclear cells (PBMCs), taken when the disease was refractory, from a patient treated with antithyroid drugs. CDR3 bases: TGTGCCAGCAGCCGGGTTGGAGGCGCATGGAGTGAAAAACTGTTTTTT. Protein sequence: CASSRVGGAWSEKLFF.